Below, 15 T cell receptor beta chains from the same sample are listed, as sequenced in a study of PD-1 blockade in classical Hodgkin lymphoma. Generated by immunoSEQ multiplex PCR, the TCRdb table keeps only in-frame clones and is missing some. Of some 20,000 clones detected, roughly three quarters appear once; the ten largest clones hold 20%. Documented time point: cycle 4 day 1 (C4D1), after 5 to 7 weeks of nivolumab. With no exception, relapse followed autologous stem cell transplantation in all patients, and brentuximab vedotin exposure varied. This specimen consisted of peripheral blood mononuclear cells (PBMCs), obtained before the fourth cycle of nivolumab. These receptors were obtained from a human donor with classical Hodgkin lymphoma.

This clone was detected only a few times. The chain links TRBV6-6 to TRBJ2-1; 7 bases match TRBD2. The V segment lost 4 bases and the J segment 2 bases; nucleotides outside the gene matches: 5. Germline assignment: CDR1 MNHNY and CDR2 SVGAGI (reference sequence). The CDR3 is made up of 15 amino acids. CDR3 DNA sequence: TGTGCCAGCAGTTCCTGGGGGGGGACCTACAATGAGCAGTTCTTC. Encoded protein: CASSSWGGTYNEQFF.

This chain connects TRBV28 to TRBJ2-1; a possible D gene is TRBD1 (6 bases). The CDR3 extends over 15 amino acids. The V end lost 3 bases, the J end lost 6 bases, and 15 bases lay between the germline ends. Germline CDR1 reads MDHEN; CDR2 reads SYDVKM. DNA for the CDR3: TGTGCCAGCAGTTTTGGGGACAACAGACCCAATGAGCAGTTCTTC. Amino acids: CASSFGDNRPNEQFF.

The chain joins TRBV27 to TRBJ2-5; D ambiguous. The CDR3 length is 14 residues. From germline, CDR1 is MNHEY and CDR2 SMNVEV (reference sequence). Trimming took 0 bases from V and 5 from J, leaving 10 bases between them. CDR3 sequence reads: CASSLSPLGETQYF. As DNA, the CDR3 is TGTGCCAGCAGTTTATCCCCTCTGGGTGAGACCCAGTACTTC.

J is TRBJ1-1 and V is TRBV19, with a weak D call TRBD1 (6 bases). The V end was cut by 5 bases, the J end by 1 base, with 14 bases between. Per germline, CDR1 LNHDA and CDR2 SQIVND (reference sequence). This CDR3 is 15 amino acids long. The DNA of the CDR3 is TGTGCCAGTAGTCCCGACGGGACACCGAACACTGAAGCTTTCTTT. Translating gives CASSPDGTPNTEAFF.

V and J are TRBV6-1 and TRBJ2-3, with 7 bases that match TRBD1. Germline-derived CDR1 and CDR2 are MNHNS and SASEGT. Trimming cost V 4 bases and J 0 bases; bases outside gene matches: 10. The CDR3 runs 17 residues. This CDR3 is CASSARSGQPSTDTQYF. The CDR3 DNA reads as TGTGCCAGCAGTGCCCGTTCGGGACAGCCTAGCACAGATACGCAGTATTTT.

V gene TRBV30 combines with J gene TRBJ2-7; 9 bases map to TRBD2. The CDR3 spans 12 residues. CDR1 and CDR2 (germline): GTSNPN, SVGIG (reference sequence). The ends lost 3 bases at V and 5 bases at J; junction bases unmatched: 2. DNA for the CDR3: TGTGCCTGGAGGGTAGCGGGGGACGAGCAGTACTTC. Its translation is CAWRVAGDEQYF.

The J gene is TRBJ2-3, the V gene TRBV9; TRBD2 aligns across 10 bases. There are 15 residues in the CDR3. Trimming at V came to 4 bases and at J to 6 bases, leaving 8 bases not matched to a gene. Germline V CDR1 and CDR2: SGDLS, YYNGEE. CDR3 in amino acids: CASSNLAGAADTQYF. DNA for the CDR3: TGTGCCAGCAGCAACCTAGCGGGGGCCGCCGATACGCAGTATTTT.

This chain connects TRBV2 to TRBJ2-4, with 8 bases matching TRBD1. This CDR3 spans 16 amino acids. Trimming at V came to 6 bases and at J to 9 bases, leaving 16 bases not matched to a gene. Germline CDR1 and CDR2: SNHLY and FYNNEI. CDR3: CASRARGPGAPGIQYF. DNA for the CDR3: TGTGCCAGCAGGGCCAGGGGGCCGGGAGCCCCGGGCATTCAGTACTTC.

The chain couples TRBV28 to TRBJ1-1; TRBD1 matches 7 bases. Germline V CDR1 and CDR2: MDHEN, SYDVKM. CDR3 length: 13 amino acids. Unmatched junction bases numbered 5, after V lost 6 bases and J lost 4 bases. Here the CDR3 DNA reads TGTGCCAGCAGCCTACCAGGGGGCACTGAAGCTTTCTTT. It yields the protein CASSLPGGTEAFF.

The J gene is TRBJ2-1, the V gene TRBV15, with 11 bases that match TRBD2. Germline V gene data show CDR1 as LNHNV and CDR2 as YYDKDF (reference sequence). The CDR3 covers 16 residues. With 9 bases clipped from V and 2 bases from J, the junction kept 9 bases outside the gene matches. The CDR3 nucleotides are TGTGCCACGACAAGGGGGACTAGCGGACCCTACAATGAGCAGTTCTTC. This gives the protein CATTRGTSGPYNEQFF.

This clone was observed a single time. The CDR3 nucleotides are TGTGCCAGCAGCGGGGGGAAAAACATTCAGTACTTC. Amino acid sequence: CASSGGKNIQYF. The chain recombines TRBV6-1 with TRBJ2-4, with 7 bases that match TRBD2. The length of the CDR3 is 12 residues. Per the germline V gene, CDR1 is MNHNS and CDR2 is SASEGT. The trim removed 6 bases at V and 4 bases at J, leaving 0 bases unmatched.

The chain uses TRBV7-9 and TRBJ2-1, with D unresolved. CDR1 SEHNR and CDR2 FQNEAQ come from the germline V gene (reference sequence). Trimming pared 1 base from V and 7 bases from J, leaving 8 bases between. This CDR3 has 13 amino acids. The CDR3 region is CASSLGGWNEQFF. The CDR3 DNA follows: TGTGCCAGCAGCTTAGGGGGATGGAATGAGCAGTTCTTC.

The gene calls are TRBV9 and TRBJ2-3; 8 nucleotides agree with TRBD1. The ends lost 0 bases at V and 4 bases at J; junction bases unmatched: 4. This CDR3 is 15 amino acids long. CDR1 and CDR2 from the germline V gene are SGDLS and YYNGEE. DNA of the CDR3: TGTGCCAGCAGCGTAGCAGGACAGGGATCAGATACGCAGTATTTT. Translation gives CASSVAGQGSDTQYF.

This rearrangement joins TRBV6-5 to TRBJ2-2, with D perhaps given as TRBD1 or TRBD2 (6 bases each). From germline, CDR1 is MNHEY and CDR2 SVGAGI. V shed 0 bases and J shed 7 bases, with 12 bases lying between them. The CDR3 totals 15 residues. As DNA, the CDR3 is TGTGCCAGCAGTTACTCTGGGGGGCTAGGCGGGGAGCTGTTTTTT. As protein: CASSYSGGLGGELFF.

There are a few counts of this clone. The rearrangement links TRBV7-9 to TRBJ2-3, with D unclear. Per germline, CDR1 SEHNR and CDR2 FQNEAQ (reference sequence). CDR3 length: 16 residues. The V gene lost 3 bases and the J gene lost 0 bases, with 13 bases spanning the gap. The CDR3 here is CASSFGQRLSTDTQYF. The CDR3 DNA follows: TGTGCCAGCAGCTTTGGTCAGCGCCTTAGCACAGATACGCAGTATTTT.